In this sample, the clone carrying this TCR beta chain turned up a few times. V lost 8 bases to trimming and J lost 8 bases, with 20 bases between them. The CDR3 has 14 residues. The sample comes from a study of T-cell memory formation after mild COVID-19. MiXCR, applied by TCRdb to the 5' RACE reads, yields one record per CDR3 protein. This table has around 200,000 distinct CDR3 sequences, about 27% appearing once. This receptor was identified in an adult woman who had mild COVID-19 (a few samples of this study predate the infection). Cell type and time point are not known. The chain uses TRBV12-3 or TRBV12-4 and TRBJ2-3; D unresolved. Sample: PBMCs or a T cell subset sorted from them (not recorded which). CDR3 sequence (DNA): TGTGCCAGCTTTGGAGCCGTATCCGACTTTACGCAGTATTTT. The encoded protein is CASFGAVSDFTQYF.